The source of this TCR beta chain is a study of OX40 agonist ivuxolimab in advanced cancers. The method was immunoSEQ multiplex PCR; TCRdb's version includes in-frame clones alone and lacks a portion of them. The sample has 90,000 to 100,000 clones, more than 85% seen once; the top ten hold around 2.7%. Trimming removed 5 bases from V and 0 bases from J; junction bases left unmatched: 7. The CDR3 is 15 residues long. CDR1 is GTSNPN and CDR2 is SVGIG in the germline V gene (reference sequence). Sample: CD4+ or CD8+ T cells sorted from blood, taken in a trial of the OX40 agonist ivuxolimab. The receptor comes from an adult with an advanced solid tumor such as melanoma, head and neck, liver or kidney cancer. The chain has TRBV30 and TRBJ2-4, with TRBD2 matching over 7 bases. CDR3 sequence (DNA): TGTGCCTGGGGGAGCGGGATACTAGCCAAAAACATTCAGTACTTC. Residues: CAWGSGILAKNIQYF. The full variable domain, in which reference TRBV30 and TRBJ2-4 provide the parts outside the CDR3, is SQTIHQWPATLVQPVGSPLSLECTVEGTSNPNLYWYRQAAGRGLQLLFYSVGIGQISSEVPQNLSASRPQDRQFILSSKKLLLSDSGFYLCAWGSGILAKNIQYFGAGTRLSVL.